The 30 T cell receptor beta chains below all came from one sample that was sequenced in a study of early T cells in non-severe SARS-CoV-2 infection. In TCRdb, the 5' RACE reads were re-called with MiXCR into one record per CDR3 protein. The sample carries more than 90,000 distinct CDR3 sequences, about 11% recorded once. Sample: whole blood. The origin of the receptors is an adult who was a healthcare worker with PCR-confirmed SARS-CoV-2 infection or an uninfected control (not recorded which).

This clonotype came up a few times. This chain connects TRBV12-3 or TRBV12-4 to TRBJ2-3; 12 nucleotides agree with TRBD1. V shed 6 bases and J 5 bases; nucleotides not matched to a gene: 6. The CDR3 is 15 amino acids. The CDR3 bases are TGTGCCAGCAGACCGGGACAGGGGGCGAAAGATACGCAGTATTTT. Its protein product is CASRPGQGAKDTQYF.

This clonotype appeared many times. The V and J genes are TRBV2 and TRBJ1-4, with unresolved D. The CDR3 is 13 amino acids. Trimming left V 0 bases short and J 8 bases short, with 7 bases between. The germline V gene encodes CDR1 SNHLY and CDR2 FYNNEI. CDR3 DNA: TGTGCCAGCAGTGAAGCGCTTCAAGAAAAACTGTTTTTT. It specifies CASSEALQEKLFF.

CDR3 protein: CASSGLQGPYTEAFF. CDR3 DNA: TGTGCCAGCAGCGGGCTACAGGGGCCGTACACTGAAGCTTTCTTT. The genes are TRBV9 and TRBJ1-1, with 7 bases that match TRBD1. The CDR3 has 15 residues. Germline-derived CDR1 and CDR2 are SGDLS and YYNGEE. V lost 3 bases and J lost 3; bases outside the gene matches: 8. Full variable domain (remainder filled in from reference TRBV9 and TRBJ1-1): DSGVTQTPKHLITATGQRVTLRCSPRSGDLSVYWYQQSLDQGLQFLIQYYNGEERAKGNILERFSAQQFPDLHSELNLSSLELGDSALYFCASSGLQGPYTEAFFGQGTRLTVV.

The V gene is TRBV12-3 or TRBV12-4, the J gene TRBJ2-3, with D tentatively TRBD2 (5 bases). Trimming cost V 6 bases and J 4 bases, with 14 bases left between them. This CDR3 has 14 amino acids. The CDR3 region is CASSPTGSADTQYF. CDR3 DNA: TGTGCCAGCAGCCCTACTGGGAGCGCAGATACGCAGTATTTT.

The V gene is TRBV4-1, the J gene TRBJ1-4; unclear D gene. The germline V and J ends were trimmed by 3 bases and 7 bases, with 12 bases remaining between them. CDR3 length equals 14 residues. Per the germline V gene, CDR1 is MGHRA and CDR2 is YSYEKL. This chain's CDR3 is CASSQSLDPEKLFF. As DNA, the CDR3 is TGCGCCAGCAGCCAGAGCCTGGATCCTGAAAAACTGTTTTTT.

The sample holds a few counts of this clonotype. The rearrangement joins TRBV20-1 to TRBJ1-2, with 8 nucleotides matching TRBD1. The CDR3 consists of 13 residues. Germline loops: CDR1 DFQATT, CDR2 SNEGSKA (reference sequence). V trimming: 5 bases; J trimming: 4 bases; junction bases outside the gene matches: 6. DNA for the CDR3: TGCAGTGCTTCGACAGGGGCGAGCTATGGCTACACCTTC. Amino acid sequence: CSASTGASYGYTF.

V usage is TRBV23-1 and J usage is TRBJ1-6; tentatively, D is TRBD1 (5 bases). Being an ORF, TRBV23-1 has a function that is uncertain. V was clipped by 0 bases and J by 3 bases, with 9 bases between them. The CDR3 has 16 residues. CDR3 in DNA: TGCGCCAGCAGTCAATCGTTCGGGGGCTATAATTCACCCCTCCACTTT. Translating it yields CASSQSFGGYNSPLHF.

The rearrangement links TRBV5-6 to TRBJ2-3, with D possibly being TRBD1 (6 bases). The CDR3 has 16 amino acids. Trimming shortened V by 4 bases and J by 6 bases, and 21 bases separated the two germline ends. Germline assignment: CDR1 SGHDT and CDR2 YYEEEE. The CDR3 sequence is CASSTGLALDSDTQYF. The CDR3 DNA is TGTGCCAGCAGCACAGGGCTAGCCCTCGACTCGGATACGCAGTATTTT.

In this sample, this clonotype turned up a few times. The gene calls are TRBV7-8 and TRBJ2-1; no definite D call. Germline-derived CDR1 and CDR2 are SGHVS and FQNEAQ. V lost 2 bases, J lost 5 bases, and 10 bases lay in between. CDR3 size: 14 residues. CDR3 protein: CASSLFVSDNEQFF. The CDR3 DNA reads TGTGCCAGCAGCTTATTTGTAAGCGACAATGAGCAGTTCTTC.

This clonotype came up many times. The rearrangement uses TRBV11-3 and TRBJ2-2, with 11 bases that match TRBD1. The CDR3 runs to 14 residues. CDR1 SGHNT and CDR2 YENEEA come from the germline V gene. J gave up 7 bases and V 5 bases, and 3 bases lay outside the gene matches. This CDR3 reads CASSGQGASGELFF. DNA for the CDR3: TGTGCCAGCAGCGGACAGGGGGCTAGCGGGGAGCTGTTTTTT.

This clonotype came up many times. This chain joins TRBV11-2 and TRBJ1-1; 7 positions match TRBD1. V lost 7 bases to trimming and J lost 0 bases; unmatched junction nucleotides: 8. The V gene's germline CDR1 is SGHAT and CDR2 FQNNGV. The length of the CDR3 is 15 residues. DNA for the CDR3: TGTGCCAGCAACCGGGACAGAACCATGAACACTGAAGCTTTCTTT. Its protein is CASNRDRTMNTEAFF.

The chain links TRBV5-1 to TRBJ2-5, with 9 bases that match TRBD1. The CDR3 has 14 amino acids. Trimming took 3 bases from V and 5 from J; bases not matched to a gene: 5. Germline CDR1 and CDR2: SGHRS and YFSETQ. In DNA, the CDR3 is TGCGCCAGCAGCTATCCTACAGGGGGCGAGACCCAGTACTTC. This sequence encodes CASSYPTGGETQYF.

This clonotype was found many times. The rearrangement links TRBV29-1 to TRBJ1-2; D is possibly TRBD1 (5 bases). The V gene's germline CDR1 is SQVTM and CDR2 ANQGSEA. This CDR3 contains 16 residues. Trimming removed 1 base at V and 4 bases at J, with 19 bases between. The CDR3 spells CSVEGEDGGTGYGYTF. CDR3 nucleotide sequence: TGCAGCGTTGAAGGGGAGGACGGAGGGACTGGCTATGGCTACACCTTC.

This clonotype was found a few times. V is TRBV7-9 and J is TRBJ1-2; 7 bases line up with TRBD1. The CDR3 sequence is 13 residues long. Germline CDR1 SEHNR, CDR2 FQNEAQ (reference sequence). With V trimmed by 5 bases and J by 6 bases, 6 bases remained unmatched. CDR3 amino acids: CASSPGQTHGYTF. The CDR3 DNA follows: TGTGCCAGCAGCCCGGGACAGACCCATGGCTACACCTTC.

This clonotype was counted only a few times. The CDR3 reads CSVERRTHTGELFF. The DNA for the CDR3 is TGCAGCGTTGAACGGCGGACACACACCGGGGAGCTGTTTTTT. The rearrangement joins TRBV29-1 to TRBJ2-2; TRBD1 might be the D (5 bases). With 2 bases removed from V and 3 bases from J, the gap between germline ends came to 10 bases. Per germline, CDR1 SQVTM and CDR2 ANQGSEA. The CDR3 is 14 amino acids.

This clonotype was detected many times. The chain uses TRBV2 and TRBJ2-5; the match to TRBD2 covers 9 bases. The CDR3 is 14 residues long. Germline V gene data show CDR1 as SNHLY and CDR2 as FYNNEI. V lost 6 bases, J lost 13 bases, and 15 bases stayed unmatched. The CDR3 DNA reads TGTGCCAGCAGCCACGAGCTAGCGGGGAGATTCGTGTACTTC. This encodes CASSHELAGRFVYF.

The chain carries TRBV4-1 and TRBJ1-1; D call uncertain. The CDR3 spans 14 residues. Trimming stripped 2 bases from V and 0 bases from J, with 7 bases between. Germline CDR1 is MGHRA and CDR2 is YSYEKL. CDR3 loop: CASSQPFLNTEAFF. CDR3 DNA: TGCGCCAGCAGCCAACCGTTTTTGAACACTGAAGCTTTCTTT.

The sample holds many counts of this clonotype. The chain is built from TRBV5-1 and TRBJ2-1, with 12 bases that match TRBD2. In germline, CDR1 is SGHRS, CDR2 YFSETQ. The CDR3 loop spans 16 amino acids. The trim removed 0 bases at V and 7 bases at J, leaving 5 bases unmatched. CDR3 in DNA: TGCGCCAGCAGCTTGGATCTAGCGGGGGGGCAGAATGAGCAGTTCTTC. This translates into CASSLDLAGGQNEQFF.

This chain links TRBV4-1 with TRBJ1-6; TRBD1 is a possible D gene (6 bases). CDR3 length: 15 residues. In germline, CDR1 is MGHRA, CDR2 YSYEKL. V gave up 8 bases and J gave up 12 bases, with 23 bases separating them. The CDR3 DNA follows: TGCGCCAGCGCGCCTCCCGACAGGAGCTGGGGACCCCTCCACTTT. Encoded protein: CASAPPDRSWGPLHF.

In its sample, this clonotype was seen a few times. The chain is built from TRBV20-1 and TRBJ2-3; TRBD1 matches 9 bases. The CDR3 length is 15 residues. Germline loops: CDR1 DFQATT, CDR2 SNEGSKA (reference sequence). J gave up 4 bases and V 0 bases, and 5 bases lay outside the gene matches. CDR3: CSARDSGQGADTQYF. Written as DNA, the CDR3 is TGCAGTGCTAGAGATTCGGGACAGGGAGCAGATACGCAGTATTTT.

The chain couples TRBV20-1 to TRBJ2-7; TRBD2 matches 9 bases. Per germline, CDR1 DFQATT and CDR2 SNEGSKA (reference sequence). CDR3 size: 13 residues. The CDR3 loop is CNPTSGPPYEQYF. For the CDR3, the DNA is TGCAACCCGACTAGCGGCCCCCCCTACGAGCAGTACTTC.

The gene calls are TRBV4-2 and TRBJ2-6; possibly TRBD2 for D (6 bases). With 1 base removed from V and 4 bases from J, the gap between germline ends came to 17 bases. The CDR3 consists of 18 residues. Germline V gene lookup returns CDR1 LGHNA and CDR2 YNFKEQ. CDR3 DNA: TGTGCCAGCAGCCAAGGAGCACTAGCATCGACCGGGGCCAACGTCCTGACTTTC. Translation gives CASSQGALASTGANVLTF.

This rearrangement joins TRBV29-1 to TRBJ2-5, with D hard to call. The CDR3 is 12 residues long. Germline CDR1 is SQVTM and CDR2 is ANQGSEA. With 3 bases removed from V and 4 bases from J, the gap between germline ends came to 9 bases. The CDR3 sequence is CSVDTLGETQYF. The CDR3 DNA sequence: TGCAGCGTTGATACTTTGGGAGAGACCCAGTACTTC.

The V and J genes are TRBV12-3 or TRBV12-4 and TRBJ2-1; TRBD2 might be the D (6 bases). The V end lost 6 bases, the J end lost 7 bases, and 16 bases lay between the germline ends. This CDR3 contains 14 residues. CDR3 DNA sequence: TGTGCCAGCAGACGTACCGGGACTTTGAATGAGCAGTTCTTC. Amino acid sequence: CASRRTGTLNEQFF.

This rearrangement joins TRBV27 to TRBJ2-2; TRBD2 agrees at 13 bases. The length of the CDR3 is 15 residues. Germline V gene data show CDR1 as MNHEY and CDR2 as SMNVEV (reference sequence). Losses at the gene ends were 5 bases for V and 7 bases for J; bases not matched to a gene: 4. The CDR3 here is CASSGTSGKIGELFF. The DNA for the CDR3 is TGTGCCAGCAGTGGGACTAGCGGGAAGATCGGGGAGCTGTTTTTT.

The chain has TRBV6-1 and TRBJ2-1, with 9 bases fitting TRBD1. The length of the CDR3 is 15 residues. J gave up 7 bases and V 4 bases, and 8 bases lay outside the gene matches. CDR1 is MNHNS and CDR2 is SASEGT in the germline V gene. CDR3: CASSVRGTGLNEQFF. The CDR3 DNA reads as TGTGCCAGCAGTGTTCGGGGGACAGGGCTAAATGAGCAGTTCTTC.

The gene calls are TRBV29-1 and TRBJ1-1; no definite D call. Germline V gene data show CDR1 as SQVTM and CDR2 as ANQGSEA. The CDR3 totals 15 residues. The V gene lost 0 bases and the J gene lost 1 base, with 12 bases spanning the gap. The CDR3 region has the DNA TGCAGCGTTGAAGATTCAAGTTGGGGGAACACTGAAGCTTTCTTT. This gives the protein CSVEDSSWGNTEAFF. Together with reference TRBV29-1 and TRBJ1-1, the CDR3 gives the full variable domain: SAVISQKPSRDICQRGTSLTIQCQVDSQVTMMFWYRQQPGQSLTLIATANQGSEATYESGFVIDKFPISRPNLTFSTLTVSNMSPEDSSIYLCSVEDSSWGNTEAFFGQGTRLTVV.

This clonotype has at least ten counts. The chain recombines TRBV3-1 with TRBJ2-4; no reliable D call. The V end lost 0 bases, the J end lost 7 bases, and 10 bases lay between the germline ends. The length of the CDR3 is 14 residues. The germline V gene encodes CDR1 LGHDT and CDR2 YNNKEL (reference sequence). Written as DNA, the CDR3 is TGTGCCAGCAGCCAAGATCCAGGAAAGAACATTCAGTACTTC. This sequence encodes CASSQDPGKNIQYF.

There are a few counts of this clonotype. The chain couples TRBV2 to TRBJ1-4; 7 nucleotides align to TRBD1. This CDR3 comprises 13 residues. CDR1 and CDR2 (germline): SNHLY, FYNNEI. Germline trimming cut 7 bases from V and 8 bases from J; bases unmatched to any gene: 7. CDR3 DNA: TGTGCCAGCAAGGGGGCCTTGTTCGAAAAACTGTTTTTT. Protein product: CASKGALFEKLFF.

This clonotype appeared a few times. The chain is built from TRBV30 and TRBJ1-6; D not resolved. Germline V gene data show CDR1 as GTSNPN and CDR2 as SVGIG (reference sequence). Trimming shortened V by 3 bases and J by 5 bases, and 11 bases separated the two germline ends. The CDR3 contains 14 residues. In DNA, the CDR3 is TGTGCCTGGAGAGGGCTCTCTAATAATTCACCCCTCCACTTT. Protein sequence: CAWRGLSNNSPLHF.